One and the same sample provided the 28 T cell receptor beta chains below, sequenced in a study of blood T cell repertoires in COVID-19. TCRdb's copy holds only in-frame clones and misses some; the assay was immunoSEQ multiplex PCR. The data show roughly 200,000 clones, 80% to 90% seen once. The sequenced material came from peripheral blood. These receptors were collected from a woman at least 80 years old with active or convalescent COVID-19.

This clone was detected only once. The genes are TRBV10-3 and TRBJ2-1, with 11 positions matching TRBD2. The trim removed 10 bases at V and 4 bases at J, leaving 12 bases unmatched. The CDR3 runs 16 residues. Germline V gene data show CDR1 as ENHRY and CDR2 as SYGVKD. CDR3 DNA: TGTGCCACCTCTCCCGGGGCTAGCGGGAGGTACAATGAGCAGTTCTTC. Translating gives CATSPGASGRYNEQFF.

In the case of this clone: The junction departs from germline at one end; a sequencing error may be responsible. The sample has other DNA sequences that encode this CDR3 too. The chain has TRBV6-2 or TRBV6-3 and TRBJ2-7; 12 bases agree with TRBD1. Germline CDR1 MNHEY, CDR2 SVGEGT. This CDR3 region has 16 residues. The CDR3 nucleotides are TGTGCCAGCAGCCGTACCGGGACAGGGGGCTCCCACGAGCAGTATTTC. Its protein is CASSRTGTGGSHEQYF.

The rearrangement links TRBV5-5 to TRBJ2-5; 8 bases agree with TRBD2. J gave up 0 bases and V 3 bases, and 16 bases lay outside the gene matches. The CDR3 runs to 19 residues. Looked up from germline, CDR1 is SGHKS and CDR2 is YYEKEE (reference sequence). CDR3 sequence: CASSSVPPGLAGYQETQYF. CDR3 bases: TGTGCCAGCAGCTCCGTGCCCCCCGGACTAGCAGGGTACCAAGAGACCCAGTACTTC. The whole variable domain, filled in from reference TRBV5-5 and TRBJ2-5, reads DAGVTQSPTHLIKTRGQQVTLRCSPISGHKSVSWYQQVLGQGPQFIFQYYEKEERGRGNFPDRFSARQFPNYSSELNVNALLLGDSALYLCASSSVPPGLAGYQETQYFGPGTRLLVL.

This chain links TRBV7-3 with TRBJ2-5, with D uncertain. The CDR3 runs to 13 residues. The germline V gene has CDR1 SGHTA and CDR2 FQGTGA. V was cut by 5 bases and J by 2 bases, with 9 bases left in between. CDR3 in amino acids: CASSRGAQETQYF. The CDR3 DNA follows: TGTGCCAGCAGCCGAGGAGCTCAAGAGACCCAGTACTTC.

V usage is TRBV5-4 and J usage is TRBJ2-3; possible D gene TRBD1, 5 bases. Germline CDR1 reads SGHNT; CDR2 reads YYREEE (reference sequence). Trimming removed 1 base at V and 5 bases at J, with 8 bases between. The CDR3 is 13 residues long. The CDR3 protein is CASSLRGEDTQYF. Written as DNA, the CDR3 is TGTGCCAGCAGCTTGAGGGGCGAAGATACGCAGTATTTT.

The gene calls are TRBV14 and TRBJ1-1, with no clear D. In germline, CDR1 is SGHDN, CDR2 FVKESK. The V end lost 3 bases, the J end lost 5 bases, and 16 bases lay between the germline ends. CDR3 length equals 15 residues. In nucleotides, the CDR3 is TGTGCCAGCAGCCAGGTCGCGGGGTTGTGGACTGAAGCTTTCTTT. Residues: CASSQVAGLWTEAFF.

This sequence joins TRBV5-5 and TRBJ1-3; D is undetermined. Between the trimmed V and J ends, which lost 4 bases and 2 bases, there was a span of 10 bases. Germline CDR1 reads SGHKS; CDR2 reads YYEKEE (reference sequence). The CDR3 is 14 amino acids. CDR3 nucleotides: TGTGCCAGCAGCCTTGCCACAGCTGGAAACACCATATATTTT. Protein product: CASSLATAGNTIYF.

The V gene is TRBV6-6, the J gene TRBJ2-7; the D gene is possibly TRBD2 (5 bases). V was pared by 6 bases and J by 2 bases, with 8 bases between. CDR1 is MNHNY and CDR2 is SVGAGI in the germline V gene (reference sequence). The CDR3 consists of 12 residues. CDR3 DNA: TGTGCCAGCAGGCCGGGGACCTACGAGCAGTACTTC. Residues: CASRPGTYEQYF.

The V and J genes are TRBV19 and TRBJ2-5; D possibly corresponds to TRBD2 (5 bases). The CDR3 runs 14 residues. Trimming pared 8 bases from V and 5 bases from J, leaving 18 bases between. The germline CDR1 and CDR2 sequences are LNHDA and SQIVND (reference sequence). The CDR3 DNA reads as TGTGCCAGTGGAGGACTGGGTCTAGGGGAGACCCAGTACTTC. The encoded protein is CASGGLGLGETQYF.

V gene TRBV5-1 combines with J gene TRBJ2-3; 11 bases are shared with TRBD1. CDR1 and CDR2 (germline): SGHRS, YFSETQ. Trimming took 4 bases from V and 4 from J; bases not matched to a gene: 5. The CDR3 has 15 amino acids. CDR3 in amino acids: CASSRDRGDADTQYF. As DNA, the CDR3 is TGCGCCAGCAGCAGGGACAGGGGGGACGCAGATACGCAGTATTTT.

The chain is built from TRBV30 and TRBJ2-3, with TRBD1 identical over 9 bases. The length of the CDR3 is 15 residues. Germline lookup yields CDR1 GTSNPN and CDR2 SVGIG (reference sequence). The J segment lost 3 bases and the V segment lost 1 base, leaving 5 bases of the junction unmatched. CDR3 bases: TGTGCCTGGAGTGGCCGGGACAGGGCAACAGATACGCAGTATTTT. Residues: CAWSGRDRATDTQYF.

V usage is TRBV7-2 and J usage is TRBJ2-7; D is unresolved. The CDR3 consists of 17 residues. Germline V gene sequence: CDR1 SGHTA, CDR2 FQGNSA. With 1 base removed from V and 3 bases from J, the gap between germline ends came to 19 bases. The CDR3 nucleotides are TGTGCCAGCAGCTTAGAACCTCTCTTACTTAGATTCTACGAGCAGTACTTC. Its protein product is CASSLEPLLLRFYEQYF. Full variable domain (rest looked up from reference TRBV7-2 and TRBJ2-7): GAGVSQSPSNKVTEKGKDVELRCDPISGHTALYWYRQSLGQGLEFLIYFQGNSAPDKSGLPSDRFSAERTGGSVSTLTIQRTQQEDSAVYLCASSLEPLLLRFYEQYFGPGTRLTVT.

This chain links TRBV24-1 with TRBJ1-1; D remains unclear. The CDR3 runs to 13 residues. CDR1 is KGHDR, CDR2 SFDVKD, per germline. The germline V and J ends were trimmed by 3 bases and 5 bases, with 9 bases remaining between them. CDR3 DNA: TGTGCCACCAGTGATCCCCGAGGAACTGAAGCTTTCTTT. Its protein is CATSDPRGTEAFF.

The chain joins TRBV5-4 to TRBJ2-2; TRBD2 is a possible D gene (6 bases). CDR1 is SGHNT, CDR2 YYREEE, per germline (reference sequence). V shed 0 bases and J shed 0 bases, with 12 bases lying between them. The length of the CDR3 is 17 residues. The CDR3 DNA reads TGTGCCAGCAGCTTGGGCGGCTGGGGGGCGAACACCGGGGAGCTGTTTTTT. It yields the protein CASSLGGWGANTGELFF. Drawing the rest from reference TRBV5-4 and TRBJ2-2, the complete variable domain is ETGVTQSPTHLIKTRGQQVTLRCSSQSGHNTVSWYQQALGQGPQFIFQYYREEENGRGNFPPRFSGLQFPNYSSELNVNALELDDSALYLCASSLGGWGANTGELFFGEGSRLTVL.

As DNA, the CDR3 is TGTGCCAGCAGCCAATCGGGAACGGACAGGGGAGGTGCAGCTGAAGCTTTCTTT. As protein: CASSQSGTDRGGAAEAFF. This chain links TRBV3-1 (or the pseudogene TRBV3-2) with TRBJ1-1; TRBD1 matches at 9 bases. V was pared by 2 bases and J by 6 bases, with 16 bases of the junction left unmatched. The CDR3 has 18 residues. Germline values: CDR1 LGHDT, CDR2 YNNKEL (reference sequence).

This clone came up a few times. This chain uses TRBV13 with TRBJ1-2; D unresolved. The CDR3 runs to 12 residues. Germline CDR1 and CDR2: PRHDT and FYEKMQ (reference sequence). V lost 5 bases, J lost 4 bases, and 8 bases lay in between. CDR3 protein: CASSPGVYGYTF. The DNA of the CDR3 is TGTGCCAGCAGCCCCGGGGTCTATGGCTACACCTTC. The full variable domain, rest sourced from reference TRBV13 and TRBJ1-2, is AAGVIQSPRHLIKEKRETATLKCYPIPRHDTVYWYQQGPGQDPQFLISFYEKMQSDKGSIPDRFSAQQFSDYHSELNMSSLELGDSALYFCASSPGVYGYTFGSGTRLTVV.

V gene TRBV9 combines with J gene TRBJ2-1; TRBD2 aligns across 10 bases. CDR3 length equals 16 residues. The germline V gene has CDR1 SGDLS and CDR2 YYNGEE. Germline trimming cut 4 bases from V and 7 bases from J; bases unmatched to any gene: 11. Written as DNA, the CDR3 is TGTGCCAGCAGCCCAGCGGGGCTAGCGGGAGTAAATGAGCAGTTCTTC. Protein sequence: CASSPAGLAGVNEQFF.

The gene calls are TRBV6-2 or TRBV6-3 and TRBJ2-2; 9 bases are a match to TRBD2. The V and J ends lost 0 bases and 1 base, in that order; junction bases with no gene match: 3. CDR1 MNHEY and CDR2 SVGEGT come from the germline V gene. CDR3 length: 17 residues. The CDR3 DNA reads as TGTGCCAGCAGTTACTCCGGACTAGCGAGGAACACCGGGGAGCTGTTTTTT. This translates into CASSYSGLARNTGELFF.

This chain links TRBV6-1 with TRBJ1-5; 7 bases are a match to TRBD1. Losses at the gene ends were 2 bases for V and 4 bases for J; bases not matched to a gene: 2. This CDR3 contains 14 residues. The germline CDR1 and CDR2 sequences are MNHNS and SASEGT. DNA for the CDR3: TGTGCCAGCAGTGAAAGGACAGGTAATCAGCCCCAGCATTTT. Its translation: CASSERTGNQPQHF.

The gene calls are TRBV11-3 and TRBJ2-7; D remains ambiguous. Germline CDR1 reads SGHNT; CDR2 reads YENEEA. This CDR3 has 14 amino acids. V lost 0 bases and J 6 bases, leaving 12 bases between the germline ends. DNA for the CDR3: TGTGCCAGCAGCTTAGATCCCGCACATTCCGAGCAGTACTTC. It codes for CASSLDPAHSEQYF.

V and J are TRBV30 and TRBJ2-3, with 10 bases matching TRBD2. CDR3 length: 15 amino acids. Germline loops: CDR1 GTSNPN, CDR2 SVGIG (reference sequence). V shed 1 base and J 1 base; nucleotides not matched to a gene: 2. In DNA, the CDR3 is TGTGCCTGGAGTGCCCTAGCGGGGGGCACAGATACGCAGTATTTT. Translated, it gives CAWSALAGGTDTQYF. Combining the CDR3 with reference TRBV30 and TRBJ2-3 gives the whole variable domain SQTIHQWPATLVQPVGSPLSLECTVEGTSNPNLYWYRQAAGRGLQLLFYSVGIGQISSEVPQNLSASRPQDRQFILSSKKLLLSDSGFYLCAWSALAGGTDTQYFGPGTRLTVL.

This chain connects TRBV18 to TRBJ2-1; weak D call: TRBD1 (6 bases). The CDR3 loop spans 16 amino acids. The germline V gene has CDR1 KGHSH and CDR2 LQKENI. Trimming left V 0 bases short and J 6 bases short, with 15 bases between. This CDR3 reads CASSPPGSLRGNEQFF. Here the CDR3 DNA reads TGTGCCAGCTCACCACCGGGCAGTCTCAGGGGCAATGAGCAGTTCTTC.

CDR3 nucleotides: TGTGCCAGCAGCTTAGCTACAGGGAGTACCTACGAGCAGTACTTC. It yields the protein CASSLATGSTYEQYF. The rearrangement uses TRBV7-6 and TRBJ2-7; TRBD1 might be the D (6 bases). The CDR3 runs 15 residues. Germline V CDR1 and CDR2: SGHVS, FNYEAQ. Trimming took 0 bases from V and 2 from J, leaving 11 bases between them.

V and J are TRBV11-1 and TRBJ2-5, with 9 bases identical to TRBD1. The V gene's germline CDR1 is SGHAT and CDR2 FQDESV (reference sequence). There are 14 residues in the CDR3. With V trimmed by 5 bases and J by 2 bases, 3 bases remained unmatched. Here the CDR3 reads CASSGDREQETQYF. Written as DNA, the CDR3 is TGTGCCAGCAGCGGGGACAGGGAGCAAGAGACCCAGTACTTC.

This chain links TRBV13 with TRBJ1-1; tentatively, D is TRBD1 (6 bases). CDR1 is PRHDT, CDR2 FYEKMQ, per germline (reference sequence). With 4 bases removed from V and 0 bases from J, the gap between germline ends came to 12 bases. The CDR3 covers 15 residues. The CDR3 region has the DNA TGTGCCAGCAGCTCGATAGGGGGTGTGAACACTGAAGCTTTCTTT. Amino acid sequence: CASSSIGGVNTEAFF.

This clone showed up just once. The rearrangement uses TRBV19 and TRBJ1-5, with 10 bases aligning to TRBD1. Germline assignment: CDR1 LNHDA and CDR2 SQIVND (reference sequence). The V gene end was trimmed by 5 bases and the J gene end by 2 bases; junction bases not matched to a gene: 3. The CDR3 has 15 amino acids. CDR3 in DNA: TGTGCCAGTAGTCCCGGGACAGGGGGCAATCAGCCCCAGCATTTT. Protein product: CASSPGTGGNQPQHF.

The CDR3: CASSYSQGVTEAFF. The CDR3, as DNA: TGTGCCAGCAGTTACTCACAGGGTGTCACTGAAGCTTTCTTT. The chain joins TRBV6-6 to TRBJ1-1; possible D gene TRBD1, 6 bases. CDR3 length: 14 residues. The V gene lost 0 bases and the J gene lost 4 bases, with 9 bases spanning the gap. Germline V CDR1 and CDR2: MNHNY, SVGAGI (reference sequence).

The J gene is TRBJ1-6, the V gene TRBV7-2; TRBD1 might be the D (6 bases). The germline V gene encodes CDR1 SGHTA and CDR2 FQGNSA. The V gene lost 7 bases and the J gene lost 10 bases, with 20 bases spanning the gap. This CDR3 is 15 amino acids long. Here the CDR3 DNA reads TGTGCCAGCACCTCGGGGGGGCAGGGTAGCTCACCCCTCCACTTT. It yields the protein CASTSGGQGSSPLHF.